This TCR beta chain was recovered during a study of cytomegalovirus exposure and HLA in healthy donors. Amplification used 60 Vbeta primers and 13 Jbeta primers. Profiling relied on immunoSEQ multiplex PCR, and the TCRdb table lists in-frame clones only, not all of them. This sample yields roughly 190,000 clones, of which 81% are seen a single time; around 4% belongs to the top ten. Study results and limitations: 150 to 200 TCR beta chains were listed as cytomegalovirus-associated. Among TCR sequences, most were rare, though some public TCRs appeared in many donors.

The CDR3 length is 15 residues. Per germline, CDR1 LNHDA and CDR2 SQIVND (reference sequence). Trimming removed 4 bases from V and 1 base from J; junction bases left unmatched: 4. For this clone: Its antigen is unknown.

J is TRBJ1-1 and V is TRBV19; 9 nucleotides line up with TRBD1. The sequenced sample was PBMCs. The sequence was obtained from a man aged 50 to 60 in good health and CMV-seronegative. CDR3 in amino acids: CASSSPDRGNTEAFF. DNA for the CDR3: TGTGCCAGTAGTAGCCCGGACAGGGGGAACACTGAAGCTTTCTTT.